The 25 T cell receptor beta chains given below trace back to one sample, sequenced in a study of beta chain features in type 1 diabetes. The entirety of the isolated RNA underwent reverse transcription, so expressed TCRB transcripts were sequenced. Generated by immunoSEQ multiplex PCR, the TCRdb table keeps only in-frame clones and is missing some. The table includes around 350,000 clones, around 12% detected once. Source material: naive CD4+ T cells from blood. Receptor source: a man aged 18 to 35 in good health.

The J gene is TRBJ1-2, the V gene TRBV5-8; D not certain. CDR3 length equals 14 residues. Germline lookup yields CDR1 SGHTS and CDR2 YDEGEE. Trimming removed 4 bases from V and 2 bases from J, with 12 bases in between. The CDR3 reads CASSRYLANYGYTF. The CDR3 DNA follows: TGTGCCAGCAGCCGTTACTTAGCCAACTATGGCTACACCTTC.

This clone was recorded a few times. J is TRBJ2-1 and V is TRBV28; no definite D call. Germline V gene sequence: CDR1 MDHEN, CDR2 SYDVKM. The CDR3 loop spans 11 amino acids. V shed 6 bases and J shed 10 bases, with 10 bases lying between them. The CDR3 spells CASSSPREQFF. CDR3 nucleotide sequence: TGTGCCAGCAGCTCTCCCAGGGAGCAGTTCTTC.

This clone was seen a few times. The V gene is TRBV19, the J gene TRBJ2-7; 8 bases fit TRBD1. Trimming removed 4 bases from V and 6 bases from J; junction bases left unmatched: 5. Looked up from germline, CDR1 is LNHDA and CDR2 is SQIVND (reference sequence). This CDR3 has 13 residues. In DNA, the CDR3 is TGTGCCAGTAGTAAACGACAGGGGTTCGAGCAGTACTTC. Its protein is CASSKRQGFEQYF.

In this sample, this clone turned up a few times. J is TRBJ2-2 and V is TRBV9; unclear D gene. The CDR3 is made up of 14 amino acids. Per the germline V gene, CDR1 is SGDLS and CDR2 is YYNGEE. V lost 3 bases, J lost 3 bases, and 9 bases lay in between. CDR3 nucleotides: TGTGCCAGCAGCGGAAAAACAGACACCGGGGAGCTGTTTTTT. This gives the protein CASSGKTDTGELFF.

The chain has TRBV12-5 and TRBJ1-6; D gene unclear. Germline CDR1 and CDR2: LGHNT and FRNRAP. The CDR3 extends over 18 amino acids. V was shortened by 6 bases and J by 0 bases, with 18 bases between the two germline ends. In DNA form, the CDR3 reads TGTGCTAGTGGCTGCAGCGGAGACTTAAGCTCCTATAATTCACCCCTCCACTTT. It translates to CASGCSGDLSSYNSPLHF.

A few counts support this clone. This CDR3 is CASSVVGGSYGYTF. The CDR3 nucleotides read TGTGCCAGCAGCGTCGTAGGGGGCAGCTATGGCTACACCTTC. The rearrangement links TRBV7-2 to TRBJ1-2; the match to TRBD1 covers 7 bases. Germline V gene lookup returns CDR1 SGHTA and CDR2 FQGNSA. V dropped 5 bases and J dropped 4; count of bases not matched to a gene: 7. The CDR3 sequence is 14 residues long.

This clone was detected ten times or more. The chain links TRBV20-1 to TRBJ2-7, with TRBD2 matching 8 bases. Germline CDR1 is DFQATT and CDR2 is SNEGSKA (reference sequence). The CDR3 extends over 11 amino acids. The junction had 7 bases not matched to a gene; V was cut back by 3 bases and J by 12 bases. The chain's CDR3 is CSARGLAGPYF. The CDR3 DNA sequence: TGCAGTGCTAGGGGTCTAGCGGGCCCGTACTTC.

This clone was picked up a small number of times. The rearrangement links TRBV7-9 to TRBJ2-7, with 7 bases identical to TRBD1. Germline assignment: CDR1 SEHNR and CDR2 FQNEAQ (reference sequence). Trimming took 3 bases from V and 0 from J; bases not matched to a gene: 5. The CDR3 runs to 15 residues. CDR3 loop: CASSLGTDLSYEQYF. In DNA form, the CDR3 reads TGTGCCAGCAGCTTGGGGACAGATCTCTCCTACGAGCAGTACTTC.

This clone was detected a few times. This rearrangement joins TRBV4-2 to TRBJ2-1; TRBD2 aligns across 13 bases. The CDR3 totals 17 residues. The germline V gene has CDR1 LGHNA and CDR2 YNFKEQ. V was clipped by 1 base and J by 10 bases; unmatched bases: 10. The CDR3: CASSQVSPGLAGNEQFF. CDR3 bases: TGTGCCAGCAGCCAAGTTTCACCGGGACTAGCGGGAAACGAGCAGTTCTTC.

This clone occurred a few times. The chain has TRBV2 and TRBJ2-7, with D tentatively TRBD1 (5 bases). This CDR3 is built from 13 residues. Germline CDR1 reads SNHLY; CDR2 reads FYNNEI. V was pared by 6 bases and J by 1 base, with 10 bases between. The CDR3 loop reads CASRLRQSYEQYF. The CDR3 DNA sequence: TGTGCCAGCAGGCTCCGACAGTCCTACGAGCAGTACTTC.

This clone has more than one count but fewer than ten. V and J are TRBV4-3 and TRBJ2-5; 7 bases are shared with TRBD2. The CDR3 spans 13 residues. Germline-derived CDR1 and CDR2 are LGHNA and YSLEER. V gave up 3 bases and J gave up 5 bases; unmatched junction bases: 3. CDR3 nucleotide sequence: TGCGCCAGCAGCCAGACTAGCTTTGAGACCCAGTACTTC. Translation gives CASSQTSFETQYF.

This clone came up a few times. The V call is TRBV7-6, the J call TRBJ2-7, with D perhaps TRBD2 (5 bases). This CDR3 has 15 residues. The germline V gene has CDR1 SGHVS and CDR2 FNYEAQ. Trimming shortened V by 4 bases and J by 6 bases, and 19 bases separated the two germline ends. CDR3 DNA: TGTGCCAGCAGCTCTCGGGAAGGGCCGAAGGTCGAGCAGTACTTC. This sequence encodes CASSSREGPKVEQYF.

This rearrangement joins TRBV5-6 to TRBJ1-2; a weak D match, TRBD1 (6 bases). This CDR3 is built from 15 residues. CDR1 is SGHDT and CDR2 is YYEEEE in the germline V gene. V gave up 5 bases and J gave up 2 bases, with 16 bases separating them. CDR3 bases: TGTGCCAGCAGGACCTCAGGGGCTTTGAACTATGGCTACACCTTC. Translated: CASRTSGALNYGYTF.

This clone turned up a few times. The chain has TRBV7-9 and TRBJ1-5; D uncertain. Trimming stripped 0 bases from V and 5 bases from J, with 8 bases between. This CDR3 is built from 14 residues. Germline lookup yields CDR1 SEHNR and CDR2 FQNEAQ (reference sequence). The CDR3 here is CASSLASGDQPQHF. The CDR3 DNA is TGTGCCAGCAGCTTAGCGTCGGGAGATCAGCCCCAGCATTTT.

The chain recombines TRBV28 with TRBJ1-2; D gene unclear. CDR1 and CDR2 (germline): MDHEN, SYDVKM. This CDR3 is built from 14 residues. Trimming stripped 6 bases from V and 3 bases from J, with 14 bases between. CDR3 in DNA: TGTGCCAGCAGACCGCGGAGGGCGGACTATGGCTACACCTTC. Protein product: CASRPRRADYGYTF.

The table lists this clone with a few counts. The rearrangement uses TRBV9 and TRBJ2-1; 9 bases map to TRBD2. Unmatched junction bases numbered 9, after V lost 7 bases and J lost 4 bases. Germline V lookup: CDR1 SGDLS, CDR2 YYNGEE. The CDR3 runs 15 residues. In DNA form, the CDR3 reads TGTGCCAGCGCCTGGGGCGGGGGGGATTACAATGAGCAGTTCTTC. It is translated as CASAWGGGDYNEQFF.

This clone was detected only a few times. J is TRBJ1-6 and V is TRBV9, with D unresolved. The germline V gene has CDR1 SGDLS and CDR2 YYNGEE. The CDR3 totals 13 residues. V dropped 0 bases and J dropped 15 bases, with 13 bases sitting between them. DNA of the CDR3: TGTGCCAGCAGCGTAGCCCCGCGCGGGGACCTCCACTTT. Its translation: CASSVAPRGDLHF.

This clone has just a few counts. The chain uses TRBV29-1 and TRBJ1-1; a possible D gene is TRBD1 (6 bases). The CDR3 contains 14 residues. V lost 6 bases to trimming and J lost 1 base, with 15 bases between them. Per the germline V gene, CDR1 is SQVTM and CDR2 is ANQGSEA. The CDR3 spells CSVLRGEGNTEAFF. CDR3 in DNA: TGCAGCGTCCTAAGGGGGGAGGGGAACACTGAAGCTTTCTTT.

This clone appeared a few times. The chain employs TRBV4-2 and TRBJ1-4; tentatively, D is TRBD1 (5 bases). The CDR3 spans 16 residues. Germline CDR1 LGHNA, CDR2 YNFKEQ. V was shortened by 0 bases and J by 4 bases, with 12 bases between the two germline ends. The CDR3 DNA reads TGTGCCAGCAGCCAAGATCAGGGTCGGAGTAATGAAAAACTGTTTTTT. Amino acids: CASSQDQGRSNEKLFF.

The chain links TRBV18 to TRBJ1-2; D is uncertain. The germline gives CDR1 KGHSH, CDR2 LQKENI. The V end lost 6 bases, the J end lost 6 bases, and 17 bases lay between the germline ends. The CDR3 sequence is 14 residues long. CDR3 sequence: CASSPRSVFDGYTF. CDR3 sequence (DNA): TGTGCCAGCTCCCCCCGGTCGGTTTTTGATGGCTACACCTTC.

The chain is built from TRBV25-1 and TRBJ2-5, with TRBD1 matching 10 bases. The closer fit of TRBJ2-7 to the DNA end suggests the J call may be wrong. Germline-derived CDR1 and CDR2 are MGHDK and SYGVNS. CDR3 length equals 13 residues. Here the CDR3 DNA reads TGTGCCAGCATTGGACAGGGGGGCTACGAGCAGTACTTC. Encoded protein: CASIGQGGYEQYF.

This clone occurred a few times. This rearrangement joins TRBV9 to TRBJ2-1, with TRBD2 matching 15 bases. Germline V gene lookup returns CDR1 SGDLS and CDR2 YYNGEE. J was trimmed by 0 bases and V by 4 bases; bases with no gene match: 5. The CDR3 is 18 residues long. The CDR3 coding sequence is TGTGCCAGCAGCCCAAAGGGACTAGCGGGAGGCTCCTACAATGAGCAGTTCTTC. This translates into CASSPKGLAGGSYNEQFF.

The V and J genes are TRBV25-1 and TRBJ2-2, with unresolved D. Trimming shortened V by 6 bases and J by 6 bases, and 17 bases separated the two germline ends. This CDR3 contains 15 residues. Germline CDR1 and CDR2: MGHDK and SYGVNS. CDR3 loop: CASSRNVVLAGELFF. DNA of the CDR3: TGTGCCAGCAGCCGCAACGTAGTTCTGGCCGGGGAGCTGTTTTTT.

The sample holds a few counts of this clone. The J gene is TRBJ1-1, the V gene TRBV6-5, with D perhaps matching TRBD1 (5 bases). Germline CDR1 MNHEY, CDR2 SVGAGI. Trimming left V 3 bases short and J 6 bases short, with 17 bases between. CDR3 length: 15 amino acids. Written as DNA, the CDR3 is TGTGCCAGCAGTTATACTGGTCAGGGATGGGCTGAAGCTTTCTTT. Encoded protein: CASSYTGQGWAEAFF.

The chain joins TRBV28 to TRBJ2-7; D may be TRBD1 (5 bases). The CDR3 consists of 12 residues. Germline V lookup: CDR1 MDHEN, CDR2 SYDVKM. Deletions cut 7 bases from V and 4 bases from J, with 11 bases between. The CDR3 coding sequence is TGTGCCAGCAACCCCCAGGGATACGAGCAGTACTTC. It is translated as CASNPQGYEQYF. Variable domain in full (rest from reference TRBV28 and TRBJ2-7): DVKVTQSSRYLVKRTGEKVFLECVQDMDHENMFWYRQDPGLGLRLIYFSYDVKMKEKGDIPEGYSVSREKKERFSLILESASTNQTSMYLCASNPQGYEQYFGPGTRLTVT.